These 2 T cell receptor beta chains originate from one sample sequenced in a study of T cells in Graves' hyperthyroidism and ophthalmopathy. Amplified regions were TCR beta CDR3 sequences from RNA transcripts. TCR CDR3 regions were first amplified by RT-PCR with HTBI primers. MiXCR was run by TCRdb on the multiplex PCR reads, yielding one entry per CDR3 protein. The sample lists 660,000 or so distinct CDR3 sequences; around 21% were seen once. Sequencing input: blood. All receptors come from a young man with Graves' ophthalmopathy.

This clonotype was observed a few times. V is TRBV10-3 and J is TRBJ2-3, with D tentatively TRBD2 (5 bases). The CDR3 covers 19 residues. V gave up 0 bases and J gave up 0 bases, with 19 bases separating them. Germline V lookup: CDR1 ENHRY, CDR2 SYGVKD. The CDR3 nucleotides are TGTGCCATCAGTGAGTCCCACACCCAGAGCGGTTTTAGCACAGATACGCAGTATTTT. Its translation is CAISESHTQSGFSTDTQYF.

The chain combines TRBV6-9 with TRBJ2-3; 10 nucleotides agree with TRBD2. J gave up 1 base and V 4 bases, and 8 bases lay outside the gene matches. The germline V gene encodes CDR1 MNHGY and CDR2 SVAAGI. CDR3 length equals 17 residues. The chain's CDR3 is CASSSSSSGGRTDTQYF. The CDR3 DNA reads as TGTGCCAGCAGTTCGTCGTCTAGCGGGGGACGCACAGATACGCAGTATTTT.